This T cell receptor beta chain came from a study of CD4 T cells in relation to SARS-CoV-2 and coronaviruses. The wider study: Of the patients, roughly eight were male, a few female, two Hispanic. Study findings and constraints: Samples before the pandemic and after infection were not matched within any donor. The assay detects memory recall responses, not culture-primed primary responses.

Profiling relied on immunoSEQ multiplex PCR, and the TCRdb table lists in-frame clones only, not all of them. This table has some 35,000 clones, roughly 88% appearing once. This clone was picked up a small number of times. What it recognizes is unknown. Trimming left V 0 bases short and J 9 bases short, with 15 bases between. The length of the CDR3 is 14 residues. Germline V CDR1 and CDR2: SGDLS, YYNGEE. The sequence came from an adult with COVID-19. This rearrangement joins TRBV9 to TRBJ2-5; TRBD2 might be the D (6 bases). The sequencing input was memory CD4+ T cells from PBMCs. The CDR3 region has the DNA TGTGCCAGCAGCGTAGCTTGGGGGGAGAGGCCCCAGTACTTC. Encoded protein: CASSVAWGERPQYF.